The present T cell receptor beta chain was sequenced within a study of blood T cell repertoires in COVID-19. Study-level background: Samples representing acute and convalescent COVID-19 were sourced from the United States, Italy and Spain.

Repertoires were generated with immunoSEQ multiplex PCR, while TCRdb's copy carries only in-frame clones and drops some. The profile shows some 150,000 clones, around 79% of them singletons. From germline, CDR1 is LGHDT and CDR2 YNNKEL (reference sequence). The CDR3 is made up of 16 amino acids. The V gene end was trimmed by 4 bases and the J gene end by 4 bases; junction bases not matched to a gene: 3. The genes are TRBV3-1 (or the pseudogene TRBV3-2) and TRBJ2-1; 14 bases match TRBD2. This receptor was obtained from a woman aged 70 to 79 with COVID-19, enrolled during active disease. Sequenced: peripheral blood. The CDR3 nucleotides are TGTGCCAGCAGCCTGGGACTAGCGGGGGATTACAATGAGCAGTTCTTC. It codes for CASSLGLAGDYNEQFF.